This T cell receptor (beta chain) derives from a study of blood T cell repertoires in COVID-19. The assay was immunoSEQ multiplex PCR, and TCRdb's table has in-frame clones only and misses some. Of about 130,000 clones listed, around 89% are singletons. CDR3 length: 15 residues. CDR1 KGHSH and CDR2 LQKENI come from the germline V gene. V trimming: 3 bases; J trimming: 4 bases; junction bases outside the gene matches: 5. Sequencing was done on a sample of peripheral blood. The receptor comes from a man aged 45 to 65 with acute or convalescent COVID-19. This rearrangement joins TRBV18 to TRBJ2-1, with 8 bases lining up with TRBD1. The CDR3 loop is CASSPGTGRYNEQFF. The CDR3 DNA reads as TGTGCCAGCTCACCCGGGACAGGCCGATACAATGAGCAGTTCTTC. The full variable domain, completed using reference TRBV18 and TRBJ2-1, is NAGVMQNPRHLVRRRGQEARLRCSPMKGHSHVYWYRQLPEEGLKFMVYLQKENIIDESGMPKERFSAEFPKEGPSILRIQQVVRGDSAAYFCASSPGTGRYNEQFFGPGTRLTVL.